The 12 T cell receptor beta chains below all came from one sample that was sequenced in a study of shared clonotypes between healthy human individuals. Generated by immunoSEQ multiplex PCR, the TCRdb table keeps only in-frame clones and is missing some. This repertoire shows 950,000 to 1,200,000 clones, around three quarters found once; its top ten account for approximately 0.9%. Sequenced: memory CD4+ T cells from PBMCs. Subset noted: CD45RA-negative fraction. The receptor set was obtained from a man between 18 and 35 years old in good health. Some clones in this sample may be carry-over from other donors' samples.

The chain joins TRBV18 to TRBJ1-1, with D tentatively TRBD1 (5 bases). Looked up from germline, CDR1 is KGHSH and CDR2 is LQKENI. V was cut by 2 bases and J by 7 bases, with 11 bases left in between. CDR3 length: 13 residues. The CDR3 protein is CASSPLGEGEAFF. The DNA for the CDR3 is TGTGCCAGCTCACCATTAGGGGAGGGTGAAGCTTTCTTT.

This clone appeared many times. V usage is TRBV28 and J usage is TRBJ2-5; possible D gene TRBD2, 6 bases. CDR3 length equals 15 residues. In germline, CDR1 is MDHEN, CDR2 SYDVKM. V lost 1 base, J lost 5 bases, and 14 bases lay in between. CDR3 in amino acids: CASSLSGEAGETQYF. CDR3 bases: TGTGCCAGCAGTTTATCGGGAGAGGCGGGGGAGACCCAGTACTTC. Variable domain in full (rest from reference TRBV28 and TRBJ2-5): DVKVTQSSRYLVKRTGEKVFLECVQDMDHENMFWYRQDPGLGLRLIYFSYDVKMKEKGDIPEGYSVSREKKERFSLILESASTNQTSMYLCASSLSGEAGETQYFGPGTRLLVL.

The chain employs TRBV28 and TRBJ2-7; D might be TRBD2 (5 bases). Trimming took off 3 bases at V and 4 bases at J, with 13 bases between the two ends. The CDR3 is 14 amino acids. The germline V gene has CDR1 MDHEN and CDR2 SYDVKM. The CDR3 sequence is CASSFEGRNYEQYF. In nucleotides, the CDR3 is TGTGCCAGCAGTTTTGAGGGTAGGAATTACGAGCAGTACTTC.

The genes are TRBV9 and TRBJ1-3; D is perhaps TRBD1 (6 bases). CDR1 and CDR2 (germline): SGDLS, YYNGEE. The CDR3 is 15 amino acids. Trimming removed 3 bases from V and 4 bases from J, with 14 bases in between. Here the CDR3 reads CASSAYRASGNTIYF. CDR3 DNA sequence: TGTGCCAGCAGCGCCTACAGGGCAAGCGGAAACACCATATATTTT.

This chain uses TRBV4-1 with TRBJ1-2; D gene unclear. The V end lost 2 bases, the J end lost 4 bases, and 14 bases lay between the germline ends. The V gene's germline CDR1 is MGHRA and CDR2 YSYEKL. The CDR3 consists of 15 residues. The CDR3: CASSQSWTGGYGYTF. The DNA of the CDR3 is TGCGCCAGCAGCCAAAGTTGGACGGGCGGCTATGGCTACACCTTC.

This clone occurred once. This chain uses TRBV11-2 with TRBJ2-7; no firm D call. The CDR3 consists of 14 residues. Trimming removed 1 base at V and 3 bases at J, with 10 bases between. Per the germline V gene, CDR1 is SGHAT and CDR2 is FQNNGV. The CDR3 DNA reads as TGTGCCAGCAGCTTAGTATTAGTCGACTACGAGCAGTACTTC. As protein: CASSLVLVDYEQYF.

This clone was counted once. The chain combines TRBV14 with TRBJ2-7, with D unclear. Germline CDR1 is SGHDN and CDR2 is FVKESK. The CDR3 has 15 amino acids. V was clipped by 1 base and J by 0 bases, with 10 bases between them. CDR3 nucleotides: TGTGCCAGCAGCCAAGGGTTTCCGGGCTCCTACGAGCAGTACTTC. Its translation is CASSQGFPGSYEQYF.

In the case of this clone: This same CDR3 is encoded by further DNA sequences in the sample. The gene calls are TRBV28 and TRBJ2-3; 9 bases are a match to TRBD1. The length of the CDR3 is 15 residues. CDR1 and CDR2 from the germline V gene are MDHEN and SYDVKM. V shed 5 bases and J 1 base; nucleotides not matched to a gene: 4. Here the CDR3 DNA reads TGTGCCAGCAGTAGGCGGACAGGGGGCACAGATACGCAGTATTTT. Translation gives CASSRRTGGTDTQYF.

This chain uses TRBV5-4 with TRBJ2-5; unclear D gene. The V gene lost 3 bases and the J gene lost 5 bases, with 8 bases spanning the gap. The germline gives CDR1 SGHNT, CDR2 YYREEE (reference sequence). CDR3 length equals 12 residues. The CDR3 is CASSSLGETQYF. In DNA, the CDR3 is TGTGCCAGCAGCTCCTTAGGGGAGACCCAGTACTTC.

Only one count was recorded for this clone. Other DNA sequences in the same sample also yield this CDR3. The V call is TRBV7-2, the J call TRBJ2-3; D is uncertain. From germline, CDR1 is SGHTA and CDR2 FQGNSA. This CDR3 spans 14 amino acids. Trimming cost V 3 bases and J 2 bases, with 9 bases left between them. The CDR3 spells CASSLDRFTDTQYF. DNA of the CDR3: TGTGCCAGCAGCTTGGACCGCTTCACAGATACGCAGTATTTT.

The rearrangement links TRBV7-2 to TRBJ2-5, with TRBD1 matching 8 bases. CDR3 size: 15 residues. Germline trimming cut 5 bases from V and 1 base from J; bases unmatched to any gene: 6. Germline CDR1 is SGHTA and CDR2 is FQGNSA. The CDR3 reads CASSNQGAGQETQYF. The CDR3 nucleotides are TGTGCCAGCAGCAACCAGGGGGCCGGCCAAGAGACCCAGTACTTC.

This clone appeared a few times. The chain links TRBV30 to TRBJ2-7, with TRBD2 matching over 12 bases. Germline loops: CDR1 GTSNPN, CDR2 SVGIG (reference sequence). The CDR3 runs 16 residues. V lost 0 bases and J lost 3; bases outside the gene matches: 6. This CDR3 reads CAWSVPGLAGSYEQYF. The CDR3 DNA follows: TGTGCCTGGAGTGTTCCCGGACTAGCGGGAAGCTACGAGCAGTACTTC.